Below are 27 T cell receptor beta chains sequenced from a single sample in a study of shared clonotypes between healthy human individuals. Here immunoSEQ multiplex PCR was the method, and the copy in TCRdb shows in-frame clones only, minus some. The table has roughly 2,500,000 clones, approximately 93% seen once; the top ten hold around 0.4%. Sample: naive CD4+ T cells from PBMCs. Subset noted: CD45RA+ positively selected. Every receptor here comes from a man younger than 30 in good health. Some clones in this sample may be carry-over from other donors' samples.

This chain connects TRBV6-6 to TRBJ2-6; no definite D call. CDR3 length: 13 residues. Germline V CDR1 and CDR2: MNHNY, SVGAGI (reference sequence). V was clipped by 2 bases and J by 3 bases, with 2 bases between them. The CDR3 reads CASSYVGANVLTF. In nucleotides, the CDR3 is TGTGCCAGCAGTTACGTTGGGGCCAACGTCCTGACTTTC.

The rearrangement joins TRBV7-9 to TRBJ2-2; D is unclear. The CDR3 runs 13 residues. The germline V and J ends were trimmed by 4 bases and 3 bases, with 6 bases remaining between them. Germline loops: CDR1 SEHNR, CDR2 FQNEAQ (reference sequence). The CDR3 loop reads CASSSAYTGELFF. The CDR3 DNA sequence: TGTGCCAGCAGCTCCGCCTACACCGGGGAGCTGTTTTTT.

The V and J genes are TRBV6-6 and TRBJ2-5; unclear D gene. Germline-derived CDR1 and CDR2 are MNHNY and SVGAGI (reference sequence). CDR3 length: 13 residues. V gave up 6 bases and J gave up 4 bases, with 12 bases separating them. The CDR3, as DNA: TGTGCCAGCAGCCGGTATGTAAGAGAGACCCAGTACTTC. This gives the protein CASSRYVRETQYF.

V gene TRBV7-9 combines with J gene TRBJ2-3; possibly TRBD1 for D (6 bases). This CDR3 spans 14 amino acids. Germline CDR1 reads SEHNR; CDR2 reads FQNEAQ (reference sequence). V dropped 1 base and J dropped 3 bases, with 8 bases sitting between them. CDR3: CASSLGTGTDTQYF. The CDR3, as DNA: TGTGCCAGCAGCTTAGGAACAGGGACAGATACGCAGTATTTT.

Worth noting for this clone: Other DNA sequences in the sample encode the same CDR3. In nucleotides, the CDR3 is TGTGCCACCAGCAGAGATACGTACCAAGAGACCCAGTACTTC. Residues: CATSRDTYQETQYF. V usage is TRBV15 and J usage is TRBJ2-5; D uncertain. Per the germline V gene, CDR1 is LNHNV and CDR2 is YYDKDF (reference sequence). Between the trimmed V and J ends, which lost 0 bases and 0 bases, there was a span of 5 bases. The CDR3 has 14 residues.

V and J are TRBV9 and TRBJ2-7, with unresolved D. The V gene's germline CDR1 is SGDLS and CDR2 YYNGEE. The V gene lost 7 bases and the J gene lost 1 base, with 30 bases spanning the gap. This CDR3 region has 19 residues. The CDR3 is CASAKFGQIFPLISYEQYF. For the CDR3, the DNA is TGTGCCAGCGCTAAGTTCGGGCAGATTTTTCCTCTAATATCCTACGAGCAGTACTTC.

The V and J genes are TRBV6-5 and TRBJ1-2, with a possible D match to TRBD1 (6 bases). Germline V gene lookup returns CDR1 MNHEY and CDR2 SVGAGI. CDR3 size: 13 residues. V was pared by 10 bases and J by 6 bases, with 18 bases between. CDR3 nucleotide sequence: TGTGCCACCCTGCCCCCAGGGGAGAATGGCTACACCTTC. Residues: CATLPPGENGYTF.

This clone has just one count. V gene TRBV7-9 combines with J gene TRBJ2-5, with D perhaps matching TRBD1 (6 bases). Germline CDR1 and CDR2: SEHNR and FQNEAQ (reference sequence). CDR3 length: 15 residues. V lost 8 bases to trimming and J lost 5 bases, with 21 bases between them. CDR3: CASLFRGSGGETQYF. The CDR3 DNA reads TGTGCCAGCCTCTTCAGGGGCTCGGGCGGGGAGACCCAGTACTTC.

V gene TRBV6-5 combines with J gene TRBJ1-6; D is possibly TRBD1 (5 bases). Germline values: CDR1 MNHEY, CDR2 SVGAGI. V was trimmed by 5 bases and J by 9 bases, leaving 17 bases between them. This CDR3 is built from 15 residues. The CDR3 coding sequence is TGTGCCAGCAGTCGGGGAGCGTTCGGGGGTTCACCCCTCCACTTT. This gives the protein CASSRGAFGGSPLHF.

The rearrangement links TRBV30 to TRBJ1-3; D may be TRBD1 (5 bases). CDR3 size: 15 residues. V was cut by 3 bases and J by 2 bases, with 14 bases left in between. Germline CDR1 and CDR2: GTSNPN and SVGIG (reference sequence). CDR3 DNA sequence: TGTGCCTGGAGGGAACAGGTAATGGCTGGAAACACCATATATTTT. Protein sequence: CAWREQVMAGNTIYF.

This clone was observed a few times. The J gene is TRBJ1-1, the V gene TRBV30, with 9 bases matching TRBD1. CDR1 GTSNPN and CDR2 SVGIG come from the germline V gene (reference sequence). Trimming removed 0 bases from V and 6 bases from J; junction bases left unmatched: 8. CDR3 length: 15 amino acids. The CDR3 DNA is TGTGCCTGGAGTGTCACAGGGGGCTCAAACCCTGAAGCTTTCTTT. It specifies CAWSVTGGSNPEAFF.

The V call is TRBV9, the J call TRBJ2-5; D may correspond to TRBD1 or TRBD2 (6 bases each). Germline CDR1 and CDR2: SGDLS and YYNGEE. Trimming pared 0 bases from V and 7 bases from J, leaving 13 bases between. The CDR3 spans 14 residues. In DNA form, the CDR3 reads TGTGCCAGCAGCGTAGTATCAGGGGAGGTGACCCAGTACTTC. Protein sequence: CASSVVSGEVTQYF.

The J gene is TRBJ1-1, the V gene TRBV19, with D perhaps matching TRBD1 (6 bases). Germline CDR1 is LNHDA and CDR2 is SQIVND (reference sequence). Between the trimmed V and J ends, which lost 3 bases and 8 bases, there was a span of 16 bases. The CDR3 is made up of 14 amino acids. The CDR3 region is CASSIAGGLREAFF. The CDR3 bases are TGTGCCAGTAGTATCGCGGGGGGCCTTAGGGAAGCTTTCTTT.

The chain carries TRBV16 and TRBJ1-5; D is undetermined. CDR3 size: 14 residues. CDR1 and CDR2 (germline): KGHSY, FQNENV. The germline V and J ends were trimmed by 6 bases and 0 bases, with 9 bases remaining between them. For the CDR3, the DNA is TGTGCCAGCAGTAGCAGAAATAGCAATCAGCCCCAGCATTTT. Amino acids: CASSSRNSNQPQHF.

This rearrangement joins TRBV12-5 to TRBJ2-1, with 8 bases that match TRBD2. CDR3 length: 19 amino acids. Trimming removed 3 bases from V and 7 bases from J; junction bases left unmatched: 20. In germline, CDR1 is LGHNT, CDR2 FRNRAP. The CDR3 loop reads CASGLTAGRGREVRNEQFF. CDR3 sequence (DNA): TGTGCTAGTGGTTTAACTGCCGGTCGAGGGCGGGAGGTCCGAAATGAGCAGTTCTTC. Complete variable domain (other parts from reference TRBV12-5 and TRBJ2-1): DARVTQTPRHKVTEMGQEVTMRCQPILGHNTVFWYRQTMMQGLELLAYFRNRAPLDDSGMPKDRFSAEMPDATLATLKIQPSEPRDSAVYFCASGLTAGRGREVRNEQFFGPGTRLTVL.

This clone was recorded only once. The rearrangement joins TRBV21-1 to TRBJ2-4; TRBD1 is the table's D call, not checked against the DNA. TRBV21-1 is a known pseudogene. This CDR3 comprises 17 residues. The CDR3 reads CASHGGDRVEDKNIQYF. For the CDR3, the DNA is TGTGCCAGCCATGGAGGGGACAGGGTCGAAGACAAAAACATTCAGTACTTC.

The V call is TRBV5-1, the J call TRBJ1-4, with 8 positions matching TRBD1. Per germline, CDR1 SGHRS and CDR2 YFSETQ. With V trimmed by 3 bases and J by 8 bases, 6 bases remained unmatched. This CDR3 comprises 14 residues. Here the CDR3 reads CASSWEGQGEKLFF. The CDR3 DNA reads as TGCGCCAGCAGCTGGGAAGGACAGGGCGAAAAACTGTTTTTT.

As for this clone: Other DNA sequences in the same sample also yield this CDR3. V gene TRBV28 combines with J gene TRBJ2-7; maybe TRBD1 (6 bases). The CDR3 runs to 14 residues. V dropped 6 bases and J dropped 2 bases, with 14 bases sitting between them. Germline V CDR1 and CDR2: MDHEN, SYDVKM. CDR3 region: CASRTGTPTYEQYF. In nucleotides, the CDR3 is TGTGCCAGCAGGACCGGGACACCCACCTACGAGCAGTACTTC.

The V call is TRBV7-9, the J call TRBJ1-2, with TRBD1 as a possible D gene (5 bases). CDR3 length: 15 residues. Trimming removed 0 bases from V and 4 bases from J, with 12 bases in between. Germline V gene lookup returns CDR1 SEHNR and CDR2 FQNEAQ (reference sequence). CDR3 residues: CASSLALTASYGYTF. For the CDR3, the DNA is TGTGCCAGCAGCTTAGCCCTGACAGCTTCCTATGGCTACACCTTC.

The CDR3, as DNA: TGTGCCAGCATCGCGGGGACAGGACACTATGGCTACACCTTC. Translating gives CASIAGTGHYGYTF. The V gene is TRBV2, the J gene TRBJ1-2; TRBD1 aligns across 8 bases. The length of the CDR3 is 14 residues. CDR1 is SNHLY and CDR2 is FYNNEI in the germline V gene. The J segment lost 3 bases and the V segment lost 7 bases, leaving 7 bases of the junction unmatched.

V is TRBV27 and J is TRBJ2-5, with TRBD1 as a possible D gene (6 bases). The CDR3 contains 16 residues. The germline V gene has CDR1 MNHEY and CDR2 SMNVEV (reference sequence). V shed 6 bases and J shed 2 bases, with 19 bases lying between them. CDR3 DNA: TGTGCCAGCAGCCCAGATCGCAGGGGCCGACAAGAGACCCAGTACTTC. Its protein is CASSPDRRGRQETQYF.

The chain uses TRBV28 and TRBJ1-5; maybe TRBD1 (5 bases). The germline CDR1 and CDR2 sequences are MDHEN and SYDVKM. CDR3 length equals 15 residues. V was trimmed by 3 bases and J by 5 bases, leaving 14 bases between them. The DNA for the CDR3 is TGTGCCAGCAGTTTGATAGGGGCTCCCCATCAGCCCCAGCATTTT. It codes for CASSLIGAPHQPQHF. Full variable domain (remainder filled in from reference TRBV28 and TRBJ1-5): DVKVTQSSRYLVKRTGEKVFLECVQDMDHENMFWYRQDPGLGLRLIYFSYDVKMKEKGDIPEGYSVSREKKERFSLILESASTNQTSMYLCASSLIGAPHQPQHFGDGTRLSIL.

CDR3 bases: TGTGCCAGCAGCCCCGGGCAGGGGACTATGAACACTGAAGCTTTCTTT. Amino acids: CASSPGQGTMNTEAFF. The chain links TRBV11-2 to TRBJ1-1; TRBD1 might be the D (6 bases). Germline values: CDR1 SGHAT, CDR2 FQNNGV. The ends were cut back, 5 bases at V and 0 bases at J, with 16 bases in the middle. The CDR3 extends over 16 amino acids.

This clone has just one count. The rearrangement joins TRBV7-2 to TRBJ2-2; 8 bases line up with TRBD1. Trimming at V came to 2 bases and at J to 7 bases, leaving 9 bases not matched to a gene. CDR1 is SGHTA and CDR2 is FQGNSA in the germline V gene. This CDR3 is built from 16 residues. The DNA for the CDR3 is TGTGCCAGCAGCTTATTCCACAGGGGGAGTGGCGGGGAGCTGTTTTTT. The encoded protein is CASSLFHRGSGGELFF. Full variable domain (rest looked up from reference TRBV7-2 and TRBJ2-2): GAGVSQSPSNKVTEKGKDVELRCDPISGHTALYWYRQSLGQGLEFLIYFQGNSAPDKSGLPSDRFSAERTGGSVSTLTIQRTQQEDSAVYLCASSLFHRGSGGELFFGEGSRLTVL.

This clone was seen a handful of times. The V call is TRBV5-1, the J call TRBJ2-5; 8 bases are a match to TRBD1. J lost 3 bases, V lost 6 bases, and 4 bases had no gene match. Germline CDR1 and CDR2: SGHRS and YFSETQ. The CDR3 consists of 13 residues. The CDR3 loop is CASNPGQEETQYF. CDR3 DNA sequence: TGCGCCAGCAACCCGGGACAGGAAGAGACCCAGTACTTC.

For this clone: The sample contains more than one DNA sequence encoding this CDR3. The chain joins TRBV18 to TRBJ1-4; 8 bases line up with TRBD1. Germline loops: CDR1 KGHSH, CDR2 LQKENI. The CDR3 spans 15 residues. Trimming at V came to 2 bases and at J to 8 bases, leaving 7 bases not matched to a gene. The CDR3 sequence: CASSPNTGGDEKLFF. The CDR3 DNA follows: TGTGCCAGCTCACCAAACACAGGGGGGGACGAAAAACTGTTTTTT.

The chain combines TRBV25-1 with TRBJ1-3; TRBD1 matches at 7 bases. J gave up 0 bases and V 2 bases, and 4 bases lay outside the gene matches. The germline CDR1 and CDR2 sequences are MGHDK and SYGVNS. This CDR3 contains 16 residues. The CDR3 nucleotides are TGTGCCAGCAGTGAACATTGGGACAGCTCTGGAAACACCATATATTTT. Translated, it gives CASSEHWDSSGNTIYF.